These 11 T cell receptor beta chains share one sample of origin, sequenced in a study of T cell changes during pregnancy in multiple sclerosis. Produced via immunoSEQ multiplex PCR; TCRdb's table is partial and in-frame only. The sample carries 88,000 or so clones, 90% to 95% recorded once. The sample here was peripheral blood, taken before pregnancy. Every receptor here comes from a female donor with multiple sclerosis, enrolled in a pregnancy study.

The DNA of the CDR3 is TGTGCCAGCAGTTTAACCTTGGGCGTTCAGCCCCAGCATTTT. It translates to CASSLTLGVQPQHF. The rearrangement links TRBV27 to TRBJ1-5; no clear D. The CDR3 contains 14 residues. Germline CDR1 and CDR2: MNHEY and SMNVEV (reference sequence). V was pared by 2 bases and J by 6 bases, with 11 bases between.

The J gene is TRBJ2-2, the V gene TRBV19; D possibly corresponds to TRBD2 (7 bases). The CDR3 is made up of 14 amino acids. Trimming left V 5 bases short and J 6 bases short, with 13 bases between. Germline lookup yields CDR1 LNHDA and CDR2 SQIVND (reference sequence). As DNA, the CDR3 is TGTGCCAGTAGTGTAACGCGGGGGCCCGGGGAGCTGTTTTTT. Translation gives CASSVTRGPGELFF.

The genes are TRBV11-2 and TRBJ2-7; TRBD2 matches at 9 bases. The V gene end was trimmed by 4 bases and the J gene end by 9 bases; junction bases not matched to a gene: 19. The CDR3 spans 17 residues. Per the germline V gene, CDR1 is SGHAT and CDR2 is FQNNGV. CDR3 sequence: CASSSPGTGTSKLRQYF. The CDR3 bases are TGTGCCAGCAGCTCCCCAGGTACCGGGACTAGCAAGTTAAGGCAGTACTTC.

The chain combines TRBV6-6 with TRBJ2-7; a weak D match, TRBD1 (5 bases). Looked up from germline, CDR1 is MNHNY and CDR2 is SVGAGI (reference sequence). This CDR3 is 13 amino acids long. The V and J ends lost 0 bases and 7 bases respectively, with 10 bases between them. The chain's CDR3 is CASSYSGAWEQYF. CDR3 coding DNA: TGTGCCAGCAGTTACTCAGGGGCGTGGGAGCAGTACTTC.

This clone occurred a few times. The gene calls are TRBV29-1 and TRBJ2-1; D is perhaps TRBD1 (8 bases). V gave up 6 bases and J gave up 4 bases, with 13 bases separating them. There are 13 residues in the CDR3. CDR1 is SQVTM, CDR2 ANQGSEA, per germline. In DNA form, the CDR3 reads TGCAGCGTACAGGGGGGGAGATACAATGAGCAGTTCTTC. It is translated as CSVQGGRYNEQFF.

The chain has TRBV19 and TRBJ2-5; unclear D gene. The V and J ends lost 0 bases and 1 base respectively, with 9 bases between them. The CDR3 runs 15 residues. Germline V gives CDR1 LNHDA, CDR2 SQIVND (reference sequence). The CDR3 region is CASSIDLQFQETQYF. Here the CDR3 DNA reads TGTGCCAGTAGTATAGATCTCCAGTTCCAAGAGACCCAGTACTTC. Variable domain in full (rest from reference TRBV19 and TRBJ2-5): DGGITQSPKYLFRKEGQNVTLSCEQNLNHDAMYWYRQDPGQGLRLIYYSQIVNDFQKGDIAEGYSVSREKKESFPLTVTSAQKNPTAFYLCASSIDLQFQETQYFGPGTRLLVL.

This sequence joins TRBV9 and TRBJ2-1; TRBD2 matches 10 bases. With V trimmed by 5 bases and J by 5 bases, 7 bases remained unmatched. Germline V gives CDR1 SGDLS, CDR2 YYNGEE. This CDR3 spans 15 amino acids. The CDR3 reads CASSHSAGGNNEQFF. The CDR3 DNA reads as TGTGCCAGCAGTCATTCAGCGGGAGGGAACAATGAGCAGTTCTTC.

The chain carries TRBV5-4 and TRBJ2-7, with 12 bases matching TRBD2. CDR3 size: 15 residues. In germline, CDR1 is SGHNT, CDR2 YYREEE (reference sequence). J lost 5 bases, V lost 1 base, and 4 bases had no gene match. CDR3 in DNA: TGTGCCAGCAGCTTGTCACTAGCGGGAGGCGACGAGCAGTACTTC. Its protein product is CASSLSLAGGDEQYF. The full variable domain, completed using reference TRBV5-4 and TRBJ2-7, is ETGVTQSPTHLIKTRGQQVTLRCSSQSGHNTVSWYQQALGQGPQFIFQYYREEENGRGNFPPRFSGLQFPNYSSELNVNALELDDSALYLCASSLSLAGGDEQYFGPGTRLTVT.

The chain has TRBV29-1 and TRBJ2-3, with 8 bases that match TRBD2. Germline assignment: CDR1 SQVTM and CDR2 ANQGSEA. The CDR3 has 13 amino acids. V lost 4 bases and J lost 3; bases outside the gene matches: 3. In DNA, the CDR3 is TGCAGCGTTGGCGGGAGGTTTACAGATACGCAGTATTTT. Translated, it gives CSVGGRFTDTQYF.

The chain has TRBV5-4 and TRBJ2-7; D perhaps matches TRBD2 (6 bases). The CDR3 covers 14 residues. CDR1 and CDR2 (germline): SGHNT, YYREEE (reference sequence). With 2 bases removed from V and 4 bases from J, the gap between germline ends came to 13 bases. The chain's CDR3 is CASSLGTQAYEQYF. In DNA form, the CDR3 reads TGTGCCAGCAGCTTAGGGACTCAAGCTTACGAGCAGTACTTC.

The chain has TRBV7-2 and TRBJ2-4; 8 nucleotides match TRBD2. J lost 6 bases, V lost 5 bases, and 6 bases had no gene match. CDR3 size: 14 residues. The V gene's germline CDR1 is SGHTA and CDR2 FQGNSA. CDR3 nucleotides: TGTGCCAGCAGCCCCGGGAGGGCCGCAAACATTCAGTACTTC. Translated, it gives CASSPGRAANIQYF.